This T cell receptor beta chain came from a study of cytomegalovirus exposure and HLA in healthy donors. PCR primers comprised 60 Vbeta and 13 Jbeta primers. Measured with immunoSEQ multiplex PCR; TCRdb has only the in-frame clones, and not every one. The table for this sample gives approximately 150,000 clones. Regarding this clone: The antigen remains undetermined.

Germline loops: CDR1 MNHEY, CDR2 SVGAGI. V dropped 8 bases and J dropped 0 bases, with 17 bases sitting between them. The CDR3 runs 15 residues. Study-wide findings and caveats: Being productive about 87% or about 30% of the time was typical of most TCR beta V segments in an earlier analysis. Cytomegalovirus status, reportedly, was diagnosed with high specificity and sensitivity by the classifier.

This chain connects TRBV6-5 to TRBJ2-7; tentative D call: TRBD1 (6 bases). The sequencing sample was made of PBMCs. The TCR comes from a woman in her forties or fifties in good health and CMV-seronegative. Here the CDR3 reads CASAPYRVTSYEQYF. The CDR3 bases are TGTGCCAGCGCTCCTTACAGGGTTACCTCCTACGAGCAGTACTTC.